This TCR beta chain originates from a study of CD8 T cells in Susac syndrome. The study sequenced TCR beta in blood CD8+ and CD4+ T cells. Those who served as multiple sclerosis controls were treatment-naive patients with stable or active relapsing-remitting disease. The TEMRA cells underwent FACS enrichment, while the CD8+ and CD4+ T cells underwent negative isolation. A single count supports this clonotype. CDR1 KGHDR and CDR2 SFDVKD come from the germline V gene. J was trimmed by 2 bases and V by 5 bases; bases with no gene match: 5. The CDR3 runs 15 residues. RNA in amounts of roughly 0.5 to 1 ug was reverse transcribed with random hexamers. Amplification of TCR beta CDR3 by immunoSEQ multiplex PCR spanned 54 Vbeta and 13 Jbeta. TCRdb ran MiXCR on the immunoSEQ multiplex PCR reads and lists one entry per CDR3 protein. This table has approximately 270,000 distinct CDR3 sequences, over 85% appearing once.

The origin of this receptor is a human donor with multiple sclerosis. This chain uses TRBV24-1 with TRBJ2-1, with 7 nucleotides matching TRBD1. The source material was CD4+ T cells from PBMCs. The CDR3 coding sequence is TGTGCCACCAGTGCTCCGGGACAGACCTACAATGAGCAGTTCTTC. Its translation: CATSAPGQTYNEQFF.